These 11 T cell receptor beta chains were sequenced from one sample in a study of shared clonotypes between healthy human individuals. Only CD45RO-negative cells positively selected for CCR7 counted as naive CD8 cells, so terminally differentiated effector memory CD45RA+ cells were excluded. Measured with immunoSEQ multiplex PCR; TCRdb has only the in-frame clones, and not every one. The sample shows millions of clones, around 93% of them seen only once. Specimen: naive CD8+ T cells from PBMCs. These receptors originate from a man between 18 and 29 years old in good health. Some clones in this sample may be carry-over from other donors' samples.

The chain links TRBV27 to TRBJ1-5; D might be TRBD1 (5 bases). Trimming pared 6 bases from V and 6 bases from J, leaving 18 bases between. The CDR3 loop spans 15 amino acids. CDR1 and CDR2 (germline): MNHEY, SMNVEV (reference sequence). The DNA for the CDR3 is TGTGCCAGCAGAGAGCTGCAGGGCGGAGGTCAGCCCCAGCATTTT. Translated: CASRELQGGGQPQHF.

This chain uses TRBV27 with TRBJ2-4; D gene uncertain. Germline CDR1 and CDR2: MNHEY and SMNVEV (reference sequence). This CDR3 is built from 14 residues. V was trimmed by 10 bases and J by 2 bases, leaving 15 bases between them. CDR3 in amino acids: CATREQNSKNIQYF. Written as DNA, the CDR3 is TGTGCCACCCGAGAACAGAATTCCAAAAACATTCAGTACTTC.

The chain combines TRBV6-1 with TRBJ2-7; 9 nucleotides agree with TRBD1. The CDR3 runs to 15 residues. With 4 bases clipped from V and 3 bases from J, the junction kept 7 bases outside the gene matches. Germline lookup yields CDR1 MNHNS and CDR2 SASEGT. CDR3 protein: CASSGGQGINYEQYF. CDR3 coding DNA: TGTGCCAGCAGTGGGGGACAGGGTATAAACTACGAGCAGTACTTC.

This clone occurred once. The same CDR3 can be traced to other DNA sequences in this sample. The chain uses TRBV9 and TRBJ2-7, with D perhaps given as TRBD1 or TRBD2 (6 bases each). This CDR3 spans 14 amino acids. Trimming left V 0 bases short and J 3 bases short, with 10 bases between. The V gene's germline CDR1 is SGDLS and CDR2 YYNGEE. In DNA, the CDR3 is TGTGCCAGCAGCGTAGAACAGGGAGGCTACGAGCAGTACTTC. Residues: CASSVEQGGYEQYF.

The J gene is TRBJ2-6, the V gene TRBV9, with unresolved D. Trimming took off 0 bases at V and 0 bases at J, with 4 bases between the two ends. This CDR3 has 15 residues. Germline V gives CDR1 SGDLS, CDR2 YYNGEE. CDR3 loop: CASSVESSGANVLTF. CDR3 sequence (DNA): TGTGCCAGCAGCGTAGAGAGCTCTGGGGCCAACGTCCTGACTTTC. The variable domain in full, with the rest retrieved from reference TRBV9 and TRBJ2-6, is DSGVTQTPKHLITATGQRVTLRCSPRSGDLSVYWYQQSLDQGLQFLIQYYNGEERAKGNILERFSAQQFPDLHSELNLSSLELGDSALYFCASSVESSGANVLTFGAGSRLTVL.

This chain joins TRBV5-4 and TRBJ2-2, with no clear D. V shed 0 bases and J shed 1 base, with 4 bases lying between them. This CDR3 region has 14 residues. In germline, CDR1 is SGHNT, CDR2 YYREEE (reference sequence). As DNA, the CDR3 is TGTGCCAGCAGCTTGGGGGGGAACACCGGGGAGCTGTTTTTT. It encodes CASSLGGNTGELFF.

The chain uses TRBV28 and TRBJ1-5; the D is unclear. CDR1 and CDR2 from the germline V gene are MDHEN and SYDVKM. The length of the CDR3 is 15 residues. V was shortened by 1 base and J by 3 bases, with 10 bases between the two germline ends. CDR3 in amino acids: CASSLFGRFNQPQHF. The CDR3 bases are TGTGCCAGCAGTTTATTCGGCAGATTCAATCAGCCCCAGCATTTT.

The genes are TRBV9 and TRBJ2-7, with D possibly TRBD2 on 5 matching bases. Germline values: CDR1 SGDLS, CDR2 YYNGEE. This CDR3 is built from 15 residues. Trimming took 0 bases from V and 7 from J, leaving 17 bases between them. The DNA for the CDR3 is TGTGCCAGCAGCGTAGCCGGCGGCGGTCCGGGGGAGCAGTACTTC. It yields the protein CASSVAGGGPGEQYF.

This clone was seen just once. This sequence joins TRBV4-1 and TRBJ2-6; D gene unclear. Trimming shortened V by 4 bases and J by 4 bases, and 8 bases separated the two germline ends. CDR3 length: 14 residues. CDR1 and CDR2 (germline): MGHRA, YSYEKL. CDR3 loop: CASSRSTGANVLTF. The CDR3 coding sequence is TGCGCCAGCAGCCGGAGCACCGGGGCCAACGTCCTGACTTTC.

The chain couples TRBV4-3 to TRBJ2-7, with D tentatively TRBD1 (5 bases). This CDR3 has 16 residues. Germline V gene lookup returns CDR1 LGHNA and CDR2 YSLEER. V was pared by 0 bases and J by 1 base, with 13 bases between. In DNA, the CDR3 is TGCGCCAGCAGCCAAGATGACGACAGCGAATCCTACGAGCAGTACTTC. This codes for CASSQDDDSESYEQYF.

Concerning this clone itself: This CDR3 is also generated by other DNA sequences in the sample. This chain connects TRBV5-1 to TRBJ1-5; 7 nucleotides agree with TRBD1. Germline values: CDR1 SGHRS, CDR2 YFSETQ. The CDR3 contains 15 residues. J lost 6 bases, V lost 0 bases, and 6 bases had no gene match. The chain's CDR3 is CASSLAGGGGQPQHF. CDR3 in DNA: TGCGCCAGCAGCTTGGCAGGGGGAGGTGGTCAGCCCCAGCATTTT.